Each of the 5 T cell receptor beta chains below was sequenced from the same sample in a study of graft-versus-host responses after intestinal transplantation (TCRdb year 2021). The time point label on this specimen signifies: cells obtained before transplantation from donor or recipient. These receptors' targets are unknown. The library came from the immunoSEQ multiplex PCR assay. TCRdb retrieved this table from immuneACCESS and kept in-frame rearrangements only. Not all clones are present; in checked studies, unresolved V genes account for under half, and no reason is known for the remainder. For this sample the table gives approximately 100,000 clones, of which approximately 93% were detected only once. The leading ten clones occupy approximately 1.2% of the sample. This material consisted of unstimulated CD8+ T cells sorted from spleen or lymph node cells, taken before intestinal transplant. These TCRs come from a human donor who received an intestinal transplant.

V is TRBV9 and J is TRBJ2-7; D might be TRBD1 (5 bases). The CDR3 has 15 residues. CDR1 and CDR2 (germline): SGDLS, YYNGEE. The germline V and J ends were trimmed by 0 bases and 6 bases, with 16 bases remaining between them. As DNA, the CDR3 is TGTGCCAGCAGCGTAGAACTCGGGCAGGGCGTCGAGCAGTACTTC. Its translation: CASSVELGQGVEQYF. The full variable domain, completed using reference TRBV9 and TRBJ2-7, is DSGVTQTPKHLITATGQRVTLRCSPRSGDLSVYWYQQSLDQGLQFLIQYYNGEERAKGNILERFSAQQFPDLHSELNLSSLELGDSALYFCASSVELGQGVEQYFGPGTRLTVT.

The J gene is TRBJ1-2, the V gene TRBV29-1, with unresolved D. V lost 7 bases, J lost 6 bases, and 12 bases lay in between. Per germline, CDR1 SQVTM and CDR2 ANQGSEA. CDR3 size: 11 residues. CDR3 coding DNA: TGCAGCGCCCTTGGGGAAGATGGCTACACCTTC. This translates into CSALGEDGYTF.

This chain links TRBV10-2 with TRBJ1-1, with 7 nucleotides matching TRBD1. The junction had 4 bases not matched to a gene; V was cut back by 3 bases and J by 3 bases. The germline V gene encodes CDR1 WSHSY and CDR2 SAAADI. CDR3 size: 14 residues. CDR3 DNA: TGCGCCAGCAGTGAAACAGGGGACTACACTGAAGCTTTCTTT. Translated: CASSETGDYTEAFF.

The V and J genes are TRBV11-2 and TRBJ2-5; D is unclear. The V end lost 4 bases, the J end lost 0 bases, and 0 bases lay between the germline ends. The CDR3 has 11 residues. Germline V gives CDR1 SGHAT, CDR2 FQNNGV. Here the CDR3 DNA reads TGTGCCAGCAGCTACCAAGAGACCCAGTACTTC. It specifies CASSYQETQYF.

The J gene is TRBJ2-3, the V gene TRBV2; D is uncertain. Trimming shortened V by 0 bases and J by 5 bases, and 15 bases separated the two germline ends. Germline lookup yields CDR1 SNHLY and CDR2 FYNNEI. This CDR3 spans 16 amino acids. CDR3 protein: CASSEARMGLGDTQYF. The CDR3 DNA reads as TGTGCCAGCAGTGAAGCTCGCATGGGTTTAGGAGATACGCAGTATTTT.